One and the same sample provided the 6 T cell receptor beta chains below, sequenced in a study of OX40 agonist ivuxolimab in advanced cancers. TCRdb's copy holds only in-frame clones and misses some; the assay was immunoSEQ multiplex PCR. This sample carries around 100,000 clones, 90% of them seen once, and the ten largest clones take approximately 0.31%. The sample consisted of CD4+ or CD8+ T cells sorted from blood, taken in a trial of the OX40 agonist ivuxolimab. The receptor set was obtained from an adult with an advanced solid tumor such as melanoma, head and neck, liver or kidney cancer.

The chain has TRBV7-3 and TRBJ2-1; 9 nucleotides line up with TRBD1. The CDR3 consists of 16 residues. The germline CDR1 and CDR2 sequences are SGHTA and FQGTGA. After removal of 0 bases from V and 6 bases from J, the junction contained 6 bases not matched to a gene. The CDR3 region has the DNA TGTGCCAGCAGCTTAACAGGAGGGACAGGGTTCAATGAGCAGTTCTTC. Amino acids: CASSLTGGTGFNEQFF. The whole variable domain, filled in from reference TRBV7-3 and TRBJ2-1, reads GAGVSQTPSNKVTEKGKYVELRCDPISGHTALYWYRQSLGQGPEFLIYFQGTGAADDSGLPNDRFFAVRPEGSVSTLKIQRTERGDSAVYLCASSLTGGTGFNEQFFGPGTRLTVL.

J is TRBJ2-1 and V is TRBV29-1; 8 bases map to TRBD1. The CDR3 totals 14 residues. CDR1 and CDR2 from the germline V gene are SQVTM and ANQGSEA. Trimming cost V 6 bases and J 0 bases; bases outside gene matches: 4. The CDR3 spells CSVRTGSSYNEQFF. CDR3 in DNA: TGCAGCGTGAGGACAGGGAGCTCCTACAATGAGCAGTTCTTC.

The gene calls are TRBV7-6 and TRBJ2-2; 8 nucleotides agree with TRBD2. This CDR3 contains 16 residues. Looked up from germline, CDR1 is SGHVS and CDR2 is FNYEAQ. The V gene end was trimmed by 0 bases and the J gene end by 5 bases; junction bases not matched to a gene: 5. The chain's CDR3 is CASSLATSGITGELFF. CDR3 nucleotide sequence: TGTGCCAGCAGCTTAGCTACTAGCGGTATAACCGGGGAGCTGTTTTTT.

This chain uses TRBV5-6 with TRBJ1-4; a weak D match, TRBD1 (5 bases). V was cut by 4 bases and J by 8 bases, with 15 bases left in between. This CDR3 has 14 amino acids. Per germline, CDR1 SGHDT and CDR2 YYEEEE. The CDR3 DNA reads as TGTGCCAGCAGCCAGAGGGGCGGCGGGGAAAAACTGTTTTTT. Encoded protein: CASSQRGGGEKLFF.

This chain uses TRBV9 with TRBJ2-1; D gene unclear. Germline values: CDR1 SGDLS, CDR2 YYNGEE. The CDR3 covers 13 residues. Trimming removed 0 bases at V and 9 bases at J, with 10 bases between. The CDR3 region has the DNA TGTGCCAGCAGCGTAGGACTTCAAGGTGAGCAGTTCTTC. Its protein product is CASSVGLQGEQFF.

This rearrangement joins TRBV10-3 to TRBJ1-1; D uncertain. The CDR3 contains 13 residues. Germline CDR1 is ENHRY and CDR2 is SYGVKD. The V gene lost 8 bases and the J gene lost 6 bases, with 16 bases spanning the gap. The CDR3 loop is CAIGRSEDSEAFF. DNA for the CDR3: TGTGCCATCGGTAGATCGGAGGATTCTGAAGCTTTCTTT.